The T cell receptor beta chain under discussion was sequenced for a study of CD8 T cells in ankylosing spondylitis. It was by quantitative 5'-RACE with molecular barcodes that TCR beta libraries were made. In TCRdb, the 5' RACE reads were re-called with MiXCR into one record per CDR3 protein. This table has some 250,000 distinct CDR3 sequences, around 7.8% appearing once. This clonotype was seen a handful of times. The antigen remains undetermined. Study results and limitations: Prior work had noted some motif variants in reactive arthritis blood and synovial fluid.

This TCR was sampled from a male donor with ankylosing spondylitis or in good health (not recorded which). The sequenced sample consisted of blood, either unsorted or a sorted T cell fraction (not recorded which).

The CDR3 DNA reads as TGTGCCAGCAGCCAGAGGTGGGGGGGAACTGAAGCTTTCTTT. The encoded protein is CASSQRWGGTEAFF. The V gene is TRBV7-2, the J gene TRBJ1-1; TRBD1 might be the D (5 bases). Trimming pared 5 bases from V and 5 bases from J, leaving 15 bases between. Per the germline V gene, CDR1 is SGHTA and CDR2 is FQGNSA. The CDR3 loop spans 14 amino acids.